The clone carrying this T cell receptor beta chain was seen just once. The target antigen is unknown. The data belong to a study of OX40 agonist ivuxolimab in advanced cancers. Study summary: Prior checkpoint blockade (anti-PD-1, anti-PD-L1 or anti-CTLA-4) was permitted; around 37% had it. One hepatocellular carcinoma and a couple of cutaneous melanoma patients partially responded.

Clones were read by immunoSEQ multiplex PCR, and TCRdb kept only the in-frame ones, dropping some. The sample consists of approximately 57,000 clones, under 85% of them appearing once. The length of the CDR3 is 16 residues. Germline-derived CDR1 and CDR2 are SGHTA and FQGNSA. The junction had 5 bases not matched to a gene; V was cut back by 0 bases and J by 2 bases. General study points: At doses 0.1 to 3.0 mg/kg, CD4+ and CD8+ clones expanded.

This sequence originates from an adult with an advanced solid tumor such as melanoma, head and neck, liver or kidney cancer. This specimen was CD4+ or CD8+ T cells sorted from blood, taken in a trial of the OX40 agonist ivuxolimab. The chain is built from TRBV7-2 and TRBJ2-7; 9 positions agree with TRBD1. CDR3 DNA sequence: TGTGCCAGCAGCTTAGCCGCGGGACAGGGAACCTACGAGCAGTACTTC. This codes for CASSLAAGQGTYEQYF.